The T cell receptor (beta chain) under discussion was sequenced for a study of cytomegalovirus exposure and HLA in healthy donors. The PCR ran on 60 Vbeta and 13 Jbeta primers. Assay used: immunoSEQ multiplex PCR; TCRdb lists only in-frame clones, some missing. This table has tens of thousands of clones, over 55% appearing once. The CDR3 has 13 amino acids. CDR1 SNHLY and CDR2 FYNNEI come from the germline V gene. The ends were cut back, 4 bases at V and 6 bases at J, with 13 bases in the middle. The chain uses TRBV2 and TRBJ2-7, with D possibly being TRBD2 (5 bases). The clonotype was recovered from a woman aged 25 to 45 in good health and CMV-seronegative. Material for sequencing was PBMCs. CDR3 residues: CASSVSWGAEQYF. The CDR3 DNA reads TGTGCCAGCAGTGTGAGTTGGGGAGCCGAGCAGTACTTC.